This TCR beta chain came from a study of blood T cell repertoires in COVID-19. The method was immunoSEQ multiplex PCR; TCRdb's version includes in-frame clones alone and lacks a portion of them. The sample consists of approximately 220,000 clones, about four fifths of them appearing once. The CDR3 contains 11 residues. The germline V gene has CDR1 MDHEN and CDR2 SYDVKM. V was pared by 11 bases and J by 7 bases, with 9 bases between. The chain has TRBV28 and TRBJ1-6; D not resolved. The source material was PBMCs or T cells enriched from blood (not recorded which). This sequence was found in a woman in her 50s who had been exposed to COVID-19. Here the CDR3 reads CAAGSNSPLHF. CDR3 coding DNA: TGTGCCGCGGGTAGCAATTCACCCCTCCACTTT.